This T cell receptor beta chain was sequenced for a study of blood T cell repertoires in COVID-19. At the level of the study: PBMCs, B-cell-depleted T cells, or T cells provided the cDNA or gDNA that made up the material.

Categorization into cohorts depended on clinical history that participants reported. Libraries were prepared by immunoSEQ multiplex PCR; TCRdb keeps only in-frame clonotypes and omits some of them. Of about 480,000 clones detected, roughly 85% appear once; the ten largest clones hold approximately 2%. The germline V gene has CDR1 LNHDA and CDR2 SQIVND (reference sequence). V was clipped by 1 base and J by 4 bases; unmatched bases: 5. This CDR3 is built from 15 residues. Sequenced input: PBMCs or T cells enriched from blood (not recorded which). The chain combines TRBV19 with TRBJ2-7; the match to TRBD1 covers 9 bases. This clonotype was obtained from a young woman with acute COVID-19. The CDR3, as DNA: TGTGCCAGTAGTATAGCGGCGGGACAGGGTTACGAGCAGTACTTC. Protein: CASSIAAGQGYEQYF. The entire variable domain, with the rest obtained from reference TRBV19 and TRBJ2-7, is as follows: DGGITQSPKYLFRKEGQNVTLSCEQNLNHDAMYWYRQDPGQGLRLIYYSQIVNDFQKGDIAEGYSVSREKKESFPLTVTSAQKNPTAFYLCASSIAAGQGYEQYFGPGTRLTVT.